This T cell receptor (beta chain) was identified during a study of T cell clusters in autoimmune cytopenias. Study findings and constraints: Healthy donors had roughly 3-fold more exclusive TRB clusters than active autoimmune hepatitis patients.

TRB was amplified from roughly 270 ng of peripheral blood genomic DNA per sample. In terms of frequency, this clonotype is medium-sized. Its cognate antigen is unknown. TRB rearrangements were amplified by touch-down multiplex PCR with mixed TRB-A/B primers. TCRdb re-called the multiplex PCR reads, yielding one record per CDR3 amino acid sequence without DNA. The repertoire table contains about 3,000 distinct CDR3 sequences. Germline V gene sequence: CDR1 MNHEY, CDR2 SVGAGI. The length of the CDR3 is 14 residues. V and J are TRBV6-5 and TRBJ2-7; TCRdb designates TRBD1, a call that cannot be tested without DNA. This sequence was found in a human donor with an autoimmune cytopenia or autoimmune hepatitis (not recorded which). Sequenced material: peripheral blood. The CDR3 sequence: CASSRGTANYEQYF.